Listed below are T cell receptor beta chains from one sample, sequenced in a study of radiation and T cells in renal cell carcinoma. Libraries were prepared by immunoSEQ multiplex PCR; TCRdb keeps only in-frame clonotypes and omits some of them. The sample includes 95,000 or so clones, 80% to 90% of them seen just once. Sequenced here: blood, sampled from a patient whose treatment included radiotherapy and nephrectomy. The receptors stem from a man between 45 and 60 years old with renal cell carcinoma. The conserved cysteine and the conserved F or W are not part of the CDR3 here. D genes are given only for firm matches. Rows may omit the clone size; those that give it use once, few, many or a size class.

d_gene,v_gene,abundance,CDR3aa
NA,TRBV6-5,NA,ASSYSKGYEQY
NA,TRBV6-4,NA,ASSDSAGFTEQF
NA,TRBV18,few,ASSPFGQHAEAF
TRBD1,TRBV2,NA,ASSRDRARPQH
NA,TRBV5-1,NA,ASSPGSGNTIY
NA,TRBV30,NA,AWRRGFDGELF
NA,TRBV27,few,ASSAYVGTRLGPQH
TRBD2,TRBV29-1,NA,SVAPRTSGGYYNEQF
NA,TRBV19,NA,ASKVMGSNTEAF
NA,TRBV4-2,NA,ASSQDFGEQY
TRBD1,TRBV5-1,NA,ASSLGTGGTGELF
NA,TRBV10-3,once,AIRRTGGKDEQY
TRBD1,TRBV5-1,NA,ASSLSLDRGQYEQY
NA,TRBV27,NA,ASSLALSLAQY
NA,TRBV19,NA,ASSIGPLDLRGYT
NA,TRBV20-1,NA,SGGAYHEQY
TRBD2,TRBV7-8,NA,ASSLGSLAGLNTQY
TRBD1,TRBV6-6,NA,ASTTQGDQPQH
NA,TRBV15,NA,ATSRPDRNYGYT
TRBD1,TRBV30,NA,AWSVGTAFNEQF
NA,TRBV7-9,NA,ASSLSDLDTGELF
TRBD2,TRBV6-6,NA,ASRSWAGGDTGELF
TRBD2,TRBV11-2,once,ASSLVPSGTDNEQY
NA,TRBV5-1,NA,ASSLSAGWAGETQY
NA,TRBV18,NA,ASSPADPGGSMTQY
NA,TRBV29-1,few,SAHEVSEAF
NA,TRBV19,NA,ASSSTGSYNEQF
TRBD1,TRBV6-1,NA,ASSFGTGVEKLF
NA,TRBV7-9,NA,ASSMNGGVLGYT
NA,TRBV5-4,NA,ASGPEYRVEY
NA,TRBV27,NA,ASSFFQGSGNEQF
TRBD1,TRBV7-9,NA,ASSLTGRITGELF
TRBD2,TRBV2,NA,ASRGGLATDTQY
NA,TRBV7-3,NA,ASSLTYRREAF
NA,TRBV21-1,NA,ASSPRDAALGTQY
NA,TRBV5-4,NA,ASSLDTYTGELF
NA,TRBV7-2,once,ASSFFSGGRAGELF
NA,TRBV5-1,few,ASSLGTSRGTDTQY
NA,TRBV7-9,NA,ASSPNSGSGANVLT
TRBD2,TRBV28,NA,ASSFAGGLDHGELF
TRBD2,TRBV5-1,NA,ASSLVREVYNEQF
NA,TRBV6-5,NA,ASSLGGTDTQY
NA,TRBV7-3,few,ASSPGAGNYEQY
NA,TRBV9,once,ASSPSSQGEQY
TRBD1,TRBV5-1,NA,ASSSGDSYYGYT
TRBD1,TRBV11-2,NA,ASRTDRINTEAF
NA,TRBV6-5,NA,ASSRDGGQETQY
NA,TRBV7-9,NA,ASSNENSPLH
NA,TRBV7-8,NA,ASSWFRGSTDTQY
TRBD1,TRBV30,few,AWSGAGTGVGNTIY
NA,TRBV18,NA,ASSPRTAWNEKLF
NA,TRBV7-2,NA,ASSLYGWQGLGETQY
TRBD2,TRBV27,NA,ASSFYSGSGTDTQY
NA,TRBV6-6,NA,ASSYSGEAPNEQF
NA,TRBV11-2,NA,ASSLGLRGNQPQH
TRBD2,TRBV10-2,NA,ASSGLAGVSDEQY
NA,TRBV4-1,few,ASSQDRGGYNEQF
TRBD2,TRBV6-1,NA,ATLAGHAYNEQF